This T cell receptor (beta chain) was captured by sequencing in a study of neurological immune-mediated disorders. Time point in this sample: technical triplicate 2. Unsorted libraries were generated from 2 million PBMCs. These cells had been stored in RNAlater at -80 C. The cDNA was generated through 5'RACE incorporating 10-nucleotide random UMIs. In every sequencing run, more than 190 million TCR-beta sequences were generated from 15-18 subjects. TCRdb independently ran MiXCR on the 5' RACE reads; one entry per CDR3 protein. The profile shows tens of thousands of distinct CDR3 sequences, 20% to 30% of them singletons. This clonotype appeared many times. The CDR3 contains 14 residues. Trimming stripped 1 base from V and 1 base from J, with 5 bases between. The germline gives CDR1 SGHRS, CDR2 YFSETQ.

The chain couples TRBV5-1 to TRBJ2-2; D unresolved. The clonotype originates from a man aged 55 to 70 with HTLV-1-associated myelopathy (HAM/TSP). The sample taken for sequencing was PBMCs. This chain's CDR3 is CASSLSLNTGELFF. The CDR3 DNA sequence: TGCGCCAGCAGCTTGAGTCTGAACACCGGGGAGCTGTTTTTT. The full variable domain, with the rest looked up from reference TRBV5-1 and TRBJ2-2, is KAGVTQTPRYLIKTRGQQVTLSCSPISGHRSVSWYQQTPGQGLQFLFEYFSETQRNKGNFPGRFSGRQFSNSRSEMNVSTLELGDSALYLCASSLSLNTGELFFGEGSRLTVL.